This T cell receptor beta chain was found in a study of T cells after posttransplantation cyclophosphamide. Study-level points and caveats: Skin or GI-infiltrating T cells shared few TRB sequences with blood.

The length of the CDR3 is 14 residues. V lost 4 bases, J lost 1 base, and 11 bases lay in between. Germline lookup yields CDR1 SGHNT and CDR2 YYREEE (reference sequence). As to this clone: The antigen is not known.

Produced via immunoSEQ multiplex PCR; TCRdb's table is partial and in-frame only. The repertoire consists of fewer than 55,000 clones, none detected only once. This TCR was recovered from a man aged 40-55 years in good health, CMV-negative, and a related stem cell transplant donor. The chain links TRBV5-4 to TRBJ2-5; D possibly corresponds to TRBD2 (6 bases). Sequencing was performed on PBMCs. The CDR3 bases are TGTGCCAGCAGCATGACTAGTCTCCAAGAGACCCAGTACTTC. Translating it yields CASSMTSLQETQYF.